This T cell receptor beta chain was identified in a study of CD8 T cells in ankylosing spondylitis. Scientists made TCR beta libraries using quantitative 5'-RACE with molecular barcodes. TCRdb called the 5' RACE reads again in MiXCR, with one record for every CDR3 protein. The sample contains around 250,000 distinct CDR3 sequences, roughly 32% of which appear only once. Germline CDR1 reads MRHNA; CDR2 reads SNTAGT. The CDR3 covers 15 residues. V gave up 0 bases and J gave up 1 base, with 9 bases separating them. In its sample, this clonotype was seen a few times. Its antigen is not known. Whole-study results and caveats: Peripheral blood held disease-linked clones only at relatively low frequency, and these were CD8+. Characteristic, it appeared, of ankylosing spondylitis blood was a TCR beta motif of seven or eight highly homologous variants.

This receptor was identified in a male donor with ankylosing spondylitis or in good health (not recorded which). The chain has TRBV6-4 and TRBJ1-1; the D is unclear. Sequencing was performed on blood, either unsorted or a sorted T cell fraction (not recorded which). The CDR3 nucleotides are TGTGCCAGCAGTGACTCGAGTTCCCCGAACACTGAAGCTTTCTTT. Protein: CASSDSSSPNTEAFF.